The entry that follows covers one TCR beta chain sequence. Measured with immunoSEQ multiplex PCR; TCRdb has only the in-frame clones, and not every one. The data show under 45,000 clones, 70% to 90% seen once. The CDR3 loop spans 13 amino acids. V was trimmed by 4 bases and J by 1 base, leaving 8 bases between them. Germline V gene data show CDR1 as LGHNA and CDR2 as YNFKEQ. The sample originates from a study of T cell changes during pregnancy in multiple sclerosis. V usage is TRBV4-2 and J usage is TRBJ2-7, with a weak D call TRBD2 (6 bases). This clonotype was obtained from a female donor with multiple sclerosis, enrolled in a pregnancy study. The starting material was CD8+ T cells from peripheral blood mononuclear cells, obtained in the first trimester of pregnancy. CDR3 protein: CASSPGGSYEQYF. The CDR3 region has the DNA TGTGCCAGCAGCCCCGGGGGTTCCTACGAGCAGTACTTC.